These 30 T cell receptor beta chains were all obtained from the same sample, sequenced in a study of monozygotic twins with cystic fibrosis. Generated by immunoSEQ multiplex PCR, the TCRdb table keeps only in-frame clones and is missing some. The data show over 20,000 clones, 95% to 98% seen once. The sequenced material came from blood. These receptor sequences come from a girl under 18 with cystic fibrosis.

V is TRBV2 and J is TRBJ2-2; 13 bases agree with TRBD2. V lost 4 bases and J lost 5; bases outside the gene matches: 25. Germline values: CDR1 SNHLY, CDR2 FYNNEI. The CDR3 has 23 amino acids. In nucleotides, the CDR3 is TGTGCCAGCAGTGGGGCGTTCAGAAGACTAGCGGGAGGCCGAGAAATAGGAACCGGGGAGCTGTTTTTT. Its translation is CASSGAFRRLAGGREIGTGELFF.

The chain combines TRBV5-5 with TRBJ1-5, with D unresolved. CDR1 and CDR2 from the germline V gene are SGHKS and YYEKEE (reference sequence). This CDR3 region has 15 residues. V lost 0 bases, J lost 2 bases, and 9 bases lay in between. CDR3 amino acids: CASSLVGPGNQPQHF. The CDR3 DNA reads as TGTGCCAGCAGCTTGGTTGGTCCAGGCAATCAGCCCCAGCATTTT.

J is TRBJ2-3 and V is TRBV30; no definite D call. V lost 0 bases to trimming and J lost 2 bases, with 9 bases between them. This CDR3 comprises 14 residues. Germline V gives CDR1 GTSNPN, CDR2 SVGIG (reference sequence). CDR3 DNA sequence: TGTGCCTGGAGTGTTAACAGCTACACAGATACGCAGTATTTT. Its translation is CAWSVNSYTDTQYF.

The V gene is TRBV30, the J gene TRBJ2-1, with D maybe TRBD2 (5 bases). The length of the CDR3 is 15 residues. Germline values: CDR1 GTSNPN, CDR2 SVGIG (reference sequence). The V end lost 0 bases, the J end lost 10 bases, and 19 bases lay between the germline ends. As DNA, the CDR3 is TGTGCCTGGAGTGTACCGCGTCGACTCCCGGGAGAGCAGTTCTTC. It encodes CAWSVPRRLPGEQFF.

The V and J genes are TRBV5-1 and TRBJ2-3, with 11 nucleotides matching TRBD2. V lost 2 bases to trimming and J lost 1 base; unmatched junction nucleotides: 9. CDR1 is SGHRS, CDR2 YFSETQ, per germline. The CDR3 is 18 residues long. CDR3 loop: CASSFLAGGGVRTDTQYF. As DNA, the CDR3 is TGCGCCAGCAGCTTCCTAGCGGGAGGAGGAGTCCGCACAGATACGCAGTATTTT.

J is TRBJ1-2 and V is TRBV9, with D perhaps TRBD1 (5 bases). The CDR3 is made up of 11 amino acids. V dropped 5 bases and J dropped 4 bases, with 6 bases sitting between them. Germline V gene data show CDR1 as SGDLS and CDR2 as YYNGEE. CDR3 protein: CASRGTYGYTF. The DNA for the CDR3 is TGTGCCAGCAGAGGGACCTATGGCTACACCTTC.

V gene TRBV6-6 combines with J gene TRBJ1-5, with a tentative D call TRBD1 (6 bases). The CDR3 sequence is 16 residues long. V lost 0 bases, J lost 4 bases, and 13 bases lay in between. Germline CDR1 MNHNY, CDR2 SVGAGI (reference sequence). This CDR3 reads CASSYSKPGENQPQHF. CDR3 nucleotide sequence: TGTGCCAGCAGTTACTCAAAGCCAGGGGAGAATCAGCCCCAGCATTTT.

The CDR3 bases are TGTGCCAGCAGTTTCACAGGGGCATTAAACACTGAAGCTTTCTTT. Amino acid sequence: CASSFTGALNTEAFF. The J gene is TRBJ1-1, the V gene TRBV7-9; TRBD1 aligns across 7 bases. J was trimmed by 2 bases and V by 6 bases; bases with no gene match: 9. The CDR3 runs to 15 residues. From germline, CDR1 is SEHNR and CDR2 FQNEAQ (reference sequence). The complete variable domain, with remaining parts taken from reference TRBV7-9 and TRBJ1-1, reads DTGVSQNPRHKITKRGQNVTFRCDPISEHNRLYWYRQTLGQGPEFLTYFQNEAQLEKSRLLSDRFSAERPKGSFSTLEIQRTEQGDSAMYLCASSFTGALNTEAFFGQGTRLTVV.

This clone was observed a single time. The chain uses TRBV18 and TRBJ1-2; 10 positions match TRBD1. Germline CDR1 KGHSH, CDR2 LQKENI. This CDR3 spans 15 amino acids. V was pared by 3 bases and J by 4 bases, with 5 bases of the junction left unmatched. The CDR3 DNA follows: TGTGCCAGCTCACCTCCGGGACAGGGGAGCTATGGCTACACCTTC. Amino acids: CASSPPGQGSYGYTF.

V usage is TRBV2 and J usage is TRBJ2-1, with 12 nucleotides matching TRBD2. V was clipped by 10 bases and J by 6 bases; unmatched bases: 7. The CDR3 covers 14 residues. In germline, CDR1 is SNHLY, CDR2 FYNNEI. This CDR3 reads CANEGLAGLNEQFF. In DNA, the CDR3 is TGTGCCAACGAAGGACTAGCGGGACTCAATGAGCAGTTCTTC.

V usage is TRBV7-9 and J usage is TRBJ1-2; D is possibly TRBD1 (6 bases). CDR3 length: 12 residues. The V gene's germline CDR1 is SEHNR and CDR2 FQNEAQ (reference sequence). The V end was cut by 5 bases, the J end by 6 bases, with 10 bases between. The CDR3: CASSQRTDGYTF. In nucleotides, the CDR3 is TGTGCCAGCAGCCAAAGGACAGATGGCTACACCTTC. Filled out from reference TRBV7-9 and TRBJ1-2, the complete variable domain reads DTGVSQNPRHKITKRGQNVTFRCDPISEHNRLYWYRQTLGQGPEFLTYFQNEAQLEKSRLLSDRFSAERPKGSFSTLEIQRTEQGDSAMYLCASSQRTDGYTFGSGTRLTVV.

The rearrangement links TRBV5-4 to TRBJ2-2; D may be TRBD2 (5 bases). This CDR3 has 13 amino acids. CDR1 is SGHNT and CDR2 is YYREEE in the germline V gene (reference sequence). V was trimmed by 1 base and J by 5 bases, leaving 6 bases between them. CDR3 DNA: TGTGCCAGCAGCTTGCGGGATACCGGGGAGCTGTTTTTT. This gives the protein CASSLRDTGELFF.

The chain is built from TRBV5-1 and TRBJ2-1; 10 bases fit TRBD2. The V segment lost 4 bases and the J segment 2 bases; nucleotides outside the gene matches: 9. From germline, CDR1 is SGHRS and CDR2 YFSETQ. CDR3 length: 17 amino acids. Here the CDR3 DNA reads TGCGCCAGCAGCCACCAGACTAGCGGGTATACCTACAATGAGCAGTTCTTC. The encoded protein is CASSHQTSGYTYNEQFF.

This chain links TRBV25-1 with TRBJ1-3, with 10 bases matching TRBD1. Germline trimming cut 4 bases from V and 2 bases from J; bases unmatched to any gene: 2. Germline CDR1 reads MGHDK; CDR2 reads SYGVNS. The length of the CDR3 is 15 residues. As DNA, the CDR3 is TGTGCCAGCAGTGGACAGGGGGCTCCTGGAAACACCATATATTTT. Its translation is CASSGQGAPGNTIYF.

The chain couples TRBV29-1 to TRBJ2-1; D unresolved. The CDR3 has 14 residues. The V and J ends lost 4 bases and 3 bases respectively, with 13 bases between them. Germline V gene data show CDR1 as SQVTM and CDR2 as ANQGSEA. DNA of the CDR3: TGCAGCGTTGGGTCTAGAGGTGTCTACAATGAGCAGTTCTTC. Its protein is CSVGSRGVYNEQFF.

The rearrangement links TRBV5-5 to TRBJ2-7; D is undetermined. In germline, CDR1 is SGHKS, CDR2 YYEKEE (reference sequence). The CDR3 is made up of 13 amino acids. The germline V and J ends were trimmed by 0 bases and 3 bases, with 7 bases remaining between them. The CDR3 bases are TGTGCCAGCAGCTTGGATCCAGTCTACGAGCAGTACTTC. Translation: CASSLDPVYEQYF.

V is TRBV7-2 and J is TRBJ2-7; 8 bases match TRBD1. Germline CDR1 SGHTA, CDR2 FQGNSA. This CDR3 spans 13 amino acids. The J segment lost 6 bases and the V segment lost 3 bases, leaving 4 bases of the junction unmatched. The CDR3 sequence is CASSFSGGGEQYV. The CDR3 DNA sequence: TGTGCCAGCAGCTTCTCAGGGGGCGGCGAGCAGTACGTC.

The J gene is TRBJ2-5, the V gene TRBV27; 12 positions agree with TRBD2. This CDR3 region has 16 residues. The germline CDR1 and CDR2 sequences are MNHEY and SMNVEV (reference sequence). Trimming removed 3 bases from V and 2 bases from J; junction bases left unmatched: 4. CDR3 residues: CASSFRTSGNQETQYF. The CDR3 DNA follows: TGTGCCAGCAGTTTTCGGACTAGCGGGAATCAAGAGACCCAGTACTTC.

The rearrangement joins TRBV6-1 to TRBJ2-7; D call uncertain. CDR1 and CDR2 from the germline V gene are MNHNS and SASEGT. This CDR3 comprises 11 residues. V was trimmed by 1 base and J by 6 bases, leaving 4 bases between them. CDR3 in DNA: TGTGCCAGCAGTGAAGGGCCCGAGCAGTACTTC. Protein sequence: CASSEGPEQYF.

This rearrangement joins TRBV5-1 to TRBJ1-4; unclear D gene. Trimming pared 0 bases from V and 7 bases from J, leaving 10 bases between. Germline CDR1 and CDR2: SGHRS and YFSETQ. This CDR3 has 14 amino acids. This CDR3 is CASSLGVRGEKLFF. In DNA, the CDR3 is TGCGCCAGCAGCTTGGGGGTCCGCGGTGAAAAACTGTTTTTT.

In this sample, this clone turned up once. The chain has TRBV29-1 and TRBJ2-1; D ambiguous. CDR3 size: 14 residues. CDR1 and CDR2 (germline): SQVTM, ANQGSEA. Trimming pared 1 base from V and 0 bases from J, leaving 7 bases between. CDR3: CSVEAPSSYNEQFF. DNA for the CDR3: TGCAGCGTTGAAGCCCCGAGCTCCTACAATGAGCAGTTCTTC.

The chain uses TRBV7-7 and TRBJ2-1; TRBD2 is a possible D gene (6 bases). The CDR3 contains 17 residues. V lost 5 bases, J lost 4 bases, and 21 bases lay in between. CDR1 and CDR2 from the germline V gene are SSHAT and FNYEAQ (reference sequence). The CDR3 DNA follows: TGTGCCAGCAGCCCAAGAGCTCATGGGGCGGGATACAATGAGCAGTTCTTC. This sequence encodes CASSPRAHGAGYNEQFF.

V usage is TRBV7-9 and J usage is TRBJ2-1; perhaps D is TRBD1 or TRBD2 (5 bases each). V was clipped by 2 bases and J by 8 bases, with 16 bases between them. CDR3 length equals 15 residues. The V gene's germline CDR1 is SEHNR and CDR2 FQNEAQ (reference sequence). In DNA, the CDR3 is TGTGCCAGCAGCTTATTATCGCCGGGGCTATATGAGCAGTTCTTC. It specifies CASSLLSPGLYEQFF. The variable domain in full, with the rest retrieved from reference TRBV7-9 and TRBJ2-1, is DTGVSQNPRHKITKRGQNVTFRCDPISEHNRLYWYRQTLGQGPEFLTYFQNEAQLEKSRLLSDRFSAERPKGSFSTLEIQRTEQGDSAMYLCASSLLSPGLYEQFFGPGTRLTVL.

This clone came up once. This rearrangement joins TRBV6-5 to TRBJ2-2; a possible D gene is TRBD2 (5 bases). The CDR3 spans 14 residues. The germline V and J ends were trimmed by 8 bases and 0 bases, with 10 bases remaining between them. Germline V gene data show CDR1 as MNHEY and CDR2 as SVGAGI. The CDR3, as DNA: TGTGCCAGCTGTCGGACTCCGAACACCGGGGAGCTGTTTTTT. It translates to CASCRTPNTGELFF.

The CDR3 loop reads CASSPPGRPGEKLFF. CDR3 bases: TGTGCCAGCAGCCCCCCGGGACGCCCAGGTGAAAAACTGTTTTTT. The chain has TRBV7-9 and TRBJ1-4; a weak D match, TRBD1 (5 bases). Germline V lookup: CDR1 SEHNR, CDR2 FQNEAQ (reference sequence). The CDR3 is made up of 15 amino acids. V dropped 5 bases and J dropped 7 bases, with 17 bases sitting between them.

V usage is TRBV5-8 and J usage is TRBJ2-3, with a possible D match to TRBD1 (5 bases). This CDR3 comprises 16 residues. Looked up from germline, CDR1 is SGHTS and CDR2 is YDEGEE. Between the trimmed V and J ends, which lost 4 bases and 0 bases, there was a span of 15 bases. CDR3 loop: CASSPPWGPSTDTQYF. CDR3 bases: TGTGCCAGCAGCCCCCCTTGGGGCCCTAGCACAGATACGCAGTATTTT.

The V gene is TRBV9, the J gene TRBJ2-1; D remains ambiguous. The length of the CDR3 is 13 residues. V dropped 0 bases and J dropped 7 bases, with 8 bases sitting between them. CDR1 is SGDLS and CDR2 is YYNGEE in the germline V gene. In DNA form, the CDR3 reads TGTGCCAGCAGCGTAGGAAAACGGAATGAGCAGTTCTTC. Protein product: CASSVGKRNEQFF. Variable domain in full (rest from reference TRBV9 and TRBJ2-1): DSGVTQTPKHLITATGQRVTLRCSPRSGDLSVYWYQQSLDQGLQFLIQYYNGEERAKGNILERFSAQQFPDLHSELNLSSLELGDSALYFCASSVGKRNEQFFGPGTRLTVL.

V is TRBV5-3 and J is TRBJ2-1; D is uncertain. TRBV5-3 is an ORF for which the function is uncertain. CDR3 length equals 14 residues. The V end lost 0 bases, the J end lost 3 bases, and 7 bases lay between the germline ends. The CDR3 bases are TGTGCCAGAAGCTTGGGAGTTCTCTACAATGAGCAGTTCTTC. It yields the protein CARSLGVLYNEQFF.

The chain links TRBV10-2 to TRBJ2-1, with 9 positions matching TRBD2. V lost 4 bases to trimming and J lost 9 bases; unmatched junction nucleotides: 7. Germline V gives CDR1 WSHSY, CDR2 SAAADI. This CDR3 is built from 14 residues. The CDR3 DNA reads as TGCGCCAGCAGTGGTTCTAGCGGGGCGGGTGAGCAGTTCTTC. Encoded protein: CASSGSSGAGEQFF.

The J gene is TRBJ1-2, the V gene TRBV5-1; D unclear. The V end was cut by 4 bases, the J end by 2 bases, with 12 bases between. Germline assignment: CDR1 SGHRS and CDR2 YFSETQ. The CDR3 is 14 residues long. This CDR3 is CASSQEGSNYGYTF. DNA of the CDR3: TGCGCCAGCAGCCAGGAAGGCAGCAACTATGGCTACACCTTC.